This section outlines one TCR beta chain sequence together with its context. In the original analysis: Researchers report that nucleated cell counts were estimated from reference gene primer amplification. The method was immunoSEQ multiplex PCR; TCRdb's version includes in-frame clones alone and lacks a portion of them. That table supplies the V and J calls and clone size; D and trimming were determined from the DNA. Here the sample spans 150,000 to 200,000 clones, 90% being singletons. The CDR3 has 15 residues. Germline lookup yields CDR1 SGHTA and CDR2 FQGTGA. V lost 5 bases, J lost 4 bases, and 6 bases stayed unmatched. The data were obtained in a study of blood T cell repertoires in COVID-19. About the research overall: T cells, B-cell-depleted T cells, or PBMCs provided the cDNA or gDNA that served as material.

The material sequenced was peripheral blood. The clonotype was recovered from a man aged 50-60 years with acute or convalescent COVID-19. The gene calls are TRBV7-3 and TRBJ2-1; 9 positions agree with TRBD2. Here the CDR3 reads CASSREAGGYNEQFF. Here the CDR3 DNA reads TGTGCCAGCAGCCGGGAAGCGGGGGGTTACAATGAGCAGTTCTTC. The full variable domain, its missing parts supplied by reference TRBV7-3 and TRBJ2-1, is GAGVSQTPSNKVTEKGKYVELRCDPISGHTALYWYRQSLGQGPEFLIYFQGTGAADDSGLPNDRFFAVRPEGSVSTLKIQRTERGDSAVYLCASSREAGGYNEQFFGPGTRLTVL.